This T cell receptor (beta chain) was profiled in a study of blood T cells in healthy people across ages. V lost 4 bases and J lost 12, with 17 bases in between. Per germline, CDR1 SGHRS and CDR2 YFSETQ. The length of the CDR3 is 12 residues. A sample-barcoded 5' primer and a J-beta primer mix were used in a second PCR of about 6 to 11 cycles. Each CDR3 protein gets one entry after TCRdb re-called the 5' RACE reads with MiXCR. The sample includes 850,000 or so distinct CDR3 sequences, around 26% seen only once; the top ten take 17%. Notes on the study in general: Higher naive T cell percentage went strongly together with higher TCR beta diversity. Greater diversity and more naive CD4+ cells were seen in long-lived donors than in aged donors.

Ranging in age from roughly 6 to 90, the donors were healthy Caucasian individuals from Russia. The authors isolated at least 7 million PBMCs per sample. With regard to this clonotype: What it binds is not known.

The receptor's source is a woman aged 80 or over in good health. The V call is TRBV5-1, the J call TRBJ2-7, with D uncertain. Sequencing was performed on blood. As DNA, the CDR3 is TGCGCCAGCAGCGGTACCCTCACCAGGTGGTACTTC. Protein product: CASSGTLTRWYF.